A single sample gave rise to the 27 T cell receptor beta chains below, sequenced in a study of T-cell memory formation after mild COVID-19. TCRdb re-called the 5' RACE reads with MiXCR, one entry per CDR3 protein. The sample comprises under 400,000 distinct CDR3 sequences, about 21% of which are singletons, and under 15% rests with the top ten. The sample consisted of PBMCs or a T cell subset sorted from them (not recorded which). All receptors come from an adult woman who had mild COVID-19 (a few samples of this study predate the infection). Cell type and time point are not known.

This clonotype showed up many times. The chain's CDR3 is CASSLGTTLTDTQYF. The CDR3 DNA reads TGTGCCAGCAGCTTAGGGACTACTCTCACAGATACGCAGTATTTT. The V gene is TRBV7-2, the J gene TRBJ2-3, with TRBD2 as a possible D gene (6 bases). Germline V gene sequence: CDR1 SGHTA, CDR2 FQGNSA. CDR3 length equals 15 residues. Trimming removed 1 base from V and 2 bases from J, with 10 bases in between.

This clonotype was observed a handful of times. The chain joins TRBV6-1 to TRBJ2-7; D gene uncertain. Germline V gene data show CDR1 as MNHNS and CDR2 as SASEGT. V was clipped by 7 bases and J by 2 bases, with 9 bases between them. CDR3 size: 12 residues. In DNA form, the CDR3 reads TGTGCCAGCAATAACGAACCCTACGAGCAGTACTTC. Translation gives CASNNEPYEQYF.

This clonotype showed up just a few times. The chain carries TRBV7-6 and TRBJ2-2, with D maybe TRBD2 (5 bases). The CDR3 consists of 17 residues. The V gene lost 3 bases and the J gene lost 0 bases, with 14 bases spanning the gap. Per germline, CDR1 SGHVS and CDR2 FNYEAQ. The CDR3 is CASSLRLGRSNTGELFF. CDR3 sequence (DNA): TGTGCCAGCAGCTTGCGGTTGGGGAGATCGAACACCGGGGAGCTGTTTTTT.

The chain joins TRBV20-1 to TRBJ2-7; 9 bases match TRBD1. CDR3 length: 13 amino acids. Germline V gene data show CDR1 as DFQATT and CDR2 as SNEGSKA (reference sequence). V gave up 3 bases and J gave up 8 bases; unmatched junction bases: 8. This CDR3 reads CSASQGGTGQQYF. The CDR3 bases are TGCAGTGCTAGTCAGGGGGGGACAGGGCAGCAGTACTTC.

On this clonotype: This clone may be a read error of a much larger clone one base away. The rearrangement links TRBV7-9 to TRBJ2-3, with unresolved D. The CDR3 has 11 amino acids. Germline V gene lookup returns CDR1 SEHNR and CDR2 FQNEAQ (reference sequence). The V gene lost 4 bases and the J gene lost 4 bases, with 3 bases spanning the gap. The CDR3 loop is CASSSSDTQYF. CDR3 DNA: TGTGCCAGCAGCTCCTCAGATACGCAGTATTTT.

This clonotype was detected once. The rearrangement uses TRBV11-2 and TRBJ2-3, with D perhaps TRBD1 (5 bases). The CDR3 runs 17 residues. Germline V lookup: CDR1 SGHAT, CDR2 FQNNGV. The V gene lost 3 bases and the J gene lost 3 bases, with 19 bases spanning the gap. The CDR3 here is CASSLAPWGRGTDTQYF. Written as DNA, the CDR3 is TGTGCCAGCAGCTTGGCCCCCTGGGGCAGAGGTACAGATACGCAGTATTTT.

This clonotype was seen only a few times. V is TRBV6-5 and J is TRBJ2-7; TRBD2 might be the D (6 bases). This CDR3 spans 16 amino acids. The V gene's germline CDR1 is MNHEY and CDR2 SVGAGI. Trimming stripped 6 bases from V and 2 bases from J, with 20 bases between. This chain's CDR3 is CASSPLAGRGTYEQYF. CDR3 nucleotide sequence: TGTGCCAGCAGCCCCCTTGCCGGGAGAGGGACCTACGAGCAGTACTTC.

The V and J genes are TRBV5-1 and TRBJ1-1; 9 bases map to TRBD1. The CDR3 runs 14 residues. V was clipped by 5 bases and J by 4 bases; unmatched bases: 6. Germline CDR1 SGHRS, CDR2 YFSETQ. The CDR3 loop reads CASRGGQGRTEAFF. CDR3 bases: TGCGCCAGCAGGGGGGGACAGGGTCGCACTGAAGCTTTCTTT.

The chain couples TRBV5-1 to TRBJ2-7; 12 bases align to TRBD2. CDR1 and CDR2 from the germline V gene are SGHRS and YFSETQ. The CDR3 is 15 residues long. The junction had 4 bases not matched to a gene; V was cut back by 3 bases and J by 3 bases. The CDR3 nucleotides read TGCGCCAGCAGCTCAACTAGCGGGGGGAACTACGAGCAGTACTTC. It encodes CASSSTSGGNYEQYF.

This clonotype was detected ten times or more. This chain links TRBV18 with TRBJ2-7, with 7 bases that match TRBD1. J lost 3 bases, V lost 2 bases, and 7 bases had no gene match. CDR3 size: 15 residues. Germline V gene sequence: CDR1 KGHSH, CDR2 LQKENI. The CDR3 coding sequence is TGTGCCAGCTCACCAACGGACAGGCAATTCTACGAGCAGTACTTC. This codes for CASSPTDRQFYEQYF. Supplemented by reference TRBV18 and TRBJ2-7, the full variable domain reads NAGVMQNPRHLVRRRGQEARLRCSPMKGHSHVYWYRQLPEEGLKFMVYLQKENIIDESGMPKERFSAEFPKEGPSILRIQQVVRGDSAAYFCASSPTDRQFYEQYFGPGTRLTVT.

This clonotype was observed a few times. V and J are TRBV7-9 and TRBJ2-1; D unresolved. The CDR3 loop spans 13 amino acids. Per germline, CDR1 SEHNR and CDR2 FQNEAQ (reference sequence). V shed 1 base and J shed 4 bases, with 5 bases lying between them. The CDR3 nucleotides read TGTGCCAGCAGCTTAGAGACTTACAATGAGCAGTTCTTC. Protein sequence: CASSLETYNEQFF.

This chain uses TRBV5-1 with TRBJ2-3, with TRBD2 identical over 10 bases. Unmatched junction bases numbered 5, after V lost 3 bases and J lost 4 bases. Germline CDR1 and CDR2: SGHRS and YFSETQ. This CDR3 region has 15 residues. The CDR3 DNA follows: TGCGCCAGCAGCTCGAGCGGGAGGGTGGCAGATACGCAGTATTTT. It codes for CASSSSGRVADTQYF. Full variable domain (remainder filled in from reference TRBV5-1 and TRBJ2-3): KAGVTQTPRYLIKTRGQQVTLSCSPISGHRSVSWYQQTPGQGLQFLFEYFSETQRNKGNFPGRFSGRQFSNSRSEMNVSTLELGDSALYLCASSSSGRVADTQYFGPGTRLTVL.

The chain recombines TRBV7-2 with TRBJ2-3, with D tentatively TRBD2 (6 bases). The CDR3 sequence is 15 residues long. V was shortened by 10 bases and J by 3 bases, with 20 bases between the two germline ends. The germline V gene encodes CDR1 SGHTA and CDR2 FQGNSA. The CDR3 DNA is TGTGCCACCAGACGGGCCGGGGGAGGAACAGATACGCAGTATTTT. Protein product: CATRRAGGGTDTQYF.

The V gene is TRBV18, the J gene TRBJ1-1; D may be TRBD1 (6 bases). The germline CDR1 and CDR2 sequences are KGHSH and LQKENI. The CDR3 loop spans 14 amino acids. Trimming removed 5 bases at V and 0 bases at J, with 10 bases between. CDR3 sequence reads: CASSSQGLNTEAFF. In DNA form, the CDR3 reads TGTGCCAGCTCATCACAGGGATTGAACACTGAAGCTTTCTTT.

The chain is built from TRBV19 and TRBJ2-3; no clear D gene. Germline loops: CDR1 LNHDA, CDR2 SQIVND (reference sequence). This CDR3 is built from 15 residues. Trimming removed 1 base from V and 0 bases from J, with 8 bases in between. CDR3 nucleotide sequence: TGTGCCAGTAGTATAGCGGGCCTAAGCACAGATACGCAGTATTTT. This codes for CASSIAGLSTDTQYF.

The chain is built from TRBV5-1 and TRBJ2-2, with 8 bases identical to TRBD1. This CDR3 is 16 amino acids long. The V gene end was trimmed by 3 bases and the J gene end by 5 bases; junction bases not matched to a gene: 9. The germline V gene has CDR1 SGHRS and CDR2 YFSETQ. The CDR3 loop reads CASSSGGTGSTGELFF. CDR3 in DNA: TGCGCCAGCAGCTCCGGCGGGACAGGAAGTACCGGGGAGCTGTTTTTT.

Here the CDR3 DNA reads TGCGCCAGCAGCCAAGCCCACCCCGGGGGGCCGTCAGATACGCAGTATTTT. Its translation: CASSQAHPGGPSDTQYF. The V gene is TRBV4-3, the J gene TRBJ2-3; perhaps TRBD2 as D (7 bases). The germline V gene has CDR1 LGHNA and CDR2 YSLEER. The ends were cut back, 1 base at V and 4 bases at J, with 18 bases in the middle. This CDR3 is 17 amino acids long.

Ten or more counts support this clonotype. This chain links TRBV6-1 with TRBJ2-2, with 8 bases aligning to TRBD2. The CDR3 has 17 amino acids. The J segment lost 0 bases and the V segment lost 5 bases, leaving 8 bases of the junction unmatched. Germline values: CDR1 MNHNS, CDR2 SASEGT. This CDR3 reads CASSLITSGANTGELFF. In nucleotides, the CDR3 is TGTGCCAGCAGTCTAATTACTAGCGGAGCGAACACCGGGGAGCTGTTTTTT.

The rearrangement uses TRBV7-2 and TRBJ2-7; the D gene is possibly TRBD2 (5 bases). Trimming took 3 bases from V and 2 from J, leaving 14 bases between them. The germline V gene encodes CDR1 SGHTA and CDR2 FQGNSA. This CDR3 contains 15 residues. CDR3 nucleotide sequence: TGTGCCAGCAGCTTTAGAGTCCAGCGGCCCTACGAGCAGTACTTC. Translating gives CASSFRVQRPYEQYF.

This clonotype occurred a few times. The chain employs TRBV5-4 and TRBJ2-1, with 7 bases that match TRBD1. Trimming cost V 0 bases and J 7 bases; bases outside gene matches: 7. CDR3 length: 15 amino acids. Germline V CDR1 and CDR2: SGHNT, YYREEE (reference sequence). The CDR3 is CASSLVAPRGNEQFF. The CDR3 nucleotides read TGTGCCAGCAGCTTGGTCGCTCCCAGGGGGAATGAGCAGTTCTTC.

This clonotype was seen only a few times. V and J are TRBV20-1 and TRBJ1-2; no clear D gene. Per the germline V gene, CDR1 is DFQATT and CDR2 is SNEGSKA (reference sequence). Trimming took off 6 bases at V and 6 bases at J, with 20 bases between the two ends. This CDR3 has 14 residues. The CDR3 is CSAPSAAANNGYTF. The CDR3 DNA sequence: TGCAGTGCCCCCTCCGCCGCAGCTAATAATGGCTACACCTTC.

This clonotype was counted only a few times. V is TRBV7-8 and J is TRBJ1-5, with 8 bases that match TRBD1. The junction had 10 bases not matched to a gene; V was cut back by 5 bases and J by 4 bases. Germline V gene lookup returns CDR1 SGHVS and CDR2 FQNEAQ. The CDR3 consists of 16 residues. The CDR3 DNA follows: TGTGCCAGCAGCCATAAACAGGGGGTCGTGAATCAGCCCCAGCATTTT. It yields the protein CASSHKQGVVNQPQHF.

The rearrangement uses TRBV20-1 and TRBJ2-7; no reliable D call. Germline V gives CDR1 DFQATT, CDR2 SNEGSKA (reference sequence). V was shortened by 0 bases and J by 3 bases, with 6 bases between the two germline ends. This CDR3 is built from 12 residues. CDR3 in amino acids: CSARDEVYEQYF. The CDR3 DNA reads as TGCAGTGCTAGAGATGAGGTCTACGAGCAGTACTTC.

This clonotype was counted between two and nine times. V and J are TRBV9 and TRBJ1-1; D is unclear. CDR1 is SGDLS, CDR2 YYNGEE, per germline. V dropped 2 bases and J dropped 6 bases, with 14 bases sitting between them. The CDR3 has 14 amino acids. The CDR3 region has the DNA TGTGCCAGCAGCGTGGGCCGCGATATAGCTGAAGCTTTCTTT. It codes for CASSVGRDIAEAFF. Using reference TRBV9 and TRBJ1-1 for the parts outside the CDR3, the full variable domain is DSGVTQTPKHLITATGQRVTLRCSPRSGDLSVYWYQQSLDQGLQFLIQYYNGEERAKGNILERFSAQQFPDLHSELNLSSLELGDSALYFCASSVGRDIAEAFFGQGTRLTVV.

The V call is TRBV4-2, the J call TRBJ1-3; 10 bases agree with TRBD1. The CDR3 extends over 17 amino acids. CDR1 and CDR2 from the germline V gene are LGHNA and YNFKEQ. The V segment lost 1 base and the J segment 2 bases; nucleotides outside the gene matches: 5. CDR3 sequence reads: CASSQGRQGAAGNTIYF. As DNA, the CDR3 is TGTGCCAGCAGCCAAGGACGACAGGGGGCGGCTGGAAACACCATATATTTT.

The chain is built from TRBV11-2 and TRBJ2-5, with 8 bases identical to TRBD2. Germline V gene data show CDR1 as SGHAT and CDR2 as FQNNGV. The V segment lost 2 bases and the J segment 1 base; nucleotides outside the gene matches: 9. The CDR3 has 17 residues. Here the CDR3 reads CASSLYQRGNIQETQYF. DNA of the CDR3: TGTGCCAGCAGCTTATATCAGCGGGGGAACATCCAAGAGACCCAGTACTTC.

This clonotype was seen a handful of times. The DNA for the CDR3 is TGTGCCAGCAGTGCCTCCAGAGTAGAGACCCAGTACTTC. It specifies CASSASRVETQYF. The rearrangement joins TRBV2 to TRBJ2-5; no reliable D call. The CDR3 totals 13 residues. The germline CDR1 and CDR2 sequences are SNHLY and FYNNEI. V lost 4 bases to trimming and J lost 4 bases, with 10 bases between them.